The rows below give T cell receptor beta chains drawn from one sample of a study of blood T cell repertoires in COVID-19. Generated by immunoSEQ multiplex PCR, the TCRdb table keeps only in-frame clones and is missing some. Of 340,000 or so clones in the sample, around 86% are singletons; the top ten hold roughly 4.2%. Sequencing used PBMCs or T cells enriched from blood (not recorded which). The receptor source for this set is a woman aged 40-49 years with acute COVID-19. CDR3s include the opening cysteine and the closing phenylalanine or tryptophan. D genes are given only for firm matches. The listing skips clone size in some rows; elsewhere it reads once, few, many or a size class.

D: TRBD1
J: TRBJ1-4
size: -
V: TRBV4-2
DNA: TGTGCCAGCAACTTAGACAGGGGAGGTGAAAAACTGTTTTTT
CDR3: CASNLDRGGEKLFF

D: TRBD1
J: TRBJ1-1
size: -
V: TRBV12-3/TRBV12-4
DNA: TGTGCCAGCAACCAACAGGGGTGGGAAGCTTTCTTT
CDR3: CASNQQGWEAFF

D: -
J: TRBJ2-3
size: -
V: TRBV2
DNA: TGTGCCAGCAAACCCCGGGACACCCTCGGAGATACGCAGTATTTT
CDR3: CASKPRDTLGDTQYF

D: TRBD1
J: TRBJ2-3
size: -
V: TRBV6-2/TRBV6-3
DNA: TGTGCCAGCAGTCTGCCGACAGGGGGCGCCGCAGATACGCAGTATTTT
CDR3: CASSLPTGGAADTQYF

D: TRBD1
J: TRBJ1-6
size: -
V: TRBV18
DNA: TGTGCCAGCTCAACCGGGACAGGGGATAATTCACCCCTCCACTTT
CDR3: CASSTGTGDNSPLHF

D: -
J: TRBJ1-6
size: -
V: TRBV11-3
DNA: TGTGCCAGCAGCTTAGTGTGGATTTTTCGGACGGGGAATTCACCCCTCCACTTT
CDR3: CASSLVWIFRTGNSPLHF

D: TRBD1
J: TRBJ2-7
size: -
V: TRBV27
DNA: TGTGCCAGCAGTGCCCGCCGGGACAGGACACCTTACGAGCAGTACTTC
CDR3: CASSARRDRTPYEQYF

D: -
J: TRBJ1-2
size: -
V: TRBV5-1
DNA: TGCGCCAGCAGCCCCCAAAGTGCCAGGGCTAACTATGGCTACACCTTC
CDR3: CASSPQSARANYGYTF

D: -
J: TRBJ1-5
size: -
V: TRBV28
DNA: TGTGCCAGCAGTGACGAACTATCTAGCAATCAGCCCCAGCATTTT
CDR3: CASSDELSSNQPQHF

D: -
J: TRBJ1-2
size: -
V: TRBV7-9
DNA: TGTGCCAGCAGCGCGGGCCAGGTCCCTGGCTACACCTTC
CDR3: CASSAGQVPGYTF

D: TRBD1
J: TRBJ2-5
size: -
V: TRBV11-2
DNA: TGTGCCAGCAGCTTGGGGACGGGACAGGGGATCGTTGTGACCCAGTACTTC
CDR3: CASSLGTGQGIVVTQYF

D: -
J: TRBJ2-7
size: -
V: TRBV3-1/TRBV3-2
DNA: TGTGCCAGCAGCCCAAACTGGGGGCTGTTGATCGAGCAGTACTTC
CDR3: CASSPNWGLLIEQYF

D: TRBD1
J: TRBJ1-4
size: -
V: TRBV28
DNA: TGTGCCAGCAGTCTACAGGGGGCTGGAACTAATGAAAAACTGTTTTTT
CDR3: CASSLQGAGTNEKLFF

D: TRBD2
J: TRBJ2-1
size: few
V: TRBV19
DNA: TGTGCCAGCTCTTACCCGGGACTAGCGGGGAATGAGCAGTTCTTC
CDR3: CASSYPGLAGNEQFF

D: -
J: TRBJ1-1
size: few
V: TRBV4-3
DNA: TGCGCCAGCAGCCAAGCAAGGGGCGAGATCACTGAAGCTTTCTTT
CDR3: CASSQARGEITEAFF

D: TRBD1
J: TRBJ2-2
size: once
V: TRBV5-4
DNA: TGTGCCAGCAGCTTGGAACAGGGGGCTTCCGGGGAGCTGTTTTTT
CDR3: CASSLEQGASGELFF

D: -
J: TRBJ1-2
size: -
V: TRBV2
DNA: TGTGCCAGCAGTGGTGGGGCAAATCTCAACTATGGCTACACCTTC
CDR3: CASSGGANLNYGYTF

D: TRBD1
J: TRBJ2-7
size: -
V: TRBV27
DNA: TGTGCCAGCAGTTTCCGTCAGGGGGTCTCCGCCTACGAGCAGTACTTC
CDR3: CASSFRQGVSAYEQYF

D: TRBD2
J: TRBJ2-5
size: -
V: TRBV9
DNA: TGTGCCAGCAGCCTCGGACTAGCGGGGAAAGAGACCCAGTACTTC
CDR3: CASSLGLAGKETQYF

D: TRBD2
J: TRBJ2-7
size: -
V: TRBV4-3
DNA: TGCGCCAGCAGCCAGGAACTAGCGGGGGGATCCTACGAGCAGTACTTC
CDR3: CASSQELAGGSYEQYF

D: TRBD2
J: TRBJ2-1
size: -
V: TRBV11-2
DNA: TGTGCCAGCAGCCTATGGACTAGCGGATCCAATGAGCAGTTCTTC
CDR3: CASSLWTSGSNEQFF

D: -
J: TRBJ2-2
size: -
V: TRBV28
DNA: TGTGCCGGGAGGACAGGGAACACCGGGGAGCTGTTTTTT
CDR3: CAGRTGNTGELFF

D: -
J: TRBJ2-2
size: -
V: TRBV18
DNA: TGTGCCAGCTCACCGCCGTCACAGAACACCGGGGAGCTGTTTTTT
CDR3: CASSPPSQNTGELFF

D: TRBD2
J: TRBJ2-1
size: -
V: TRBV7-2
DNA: TGTGCCAGCAGCCCCCTAGCGGGGGGGCCCGGGGGTGATGAGCAGTTCTTC
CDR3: CASSPLAGGPGGDEQFF

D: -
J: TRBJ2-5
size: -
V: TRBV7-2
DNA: TGTGCCAGCAGCCCCCCTCCCCTAGCGAACCAAGAGACCCAGTACTTC
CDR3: CASSPPPLANQETQYF

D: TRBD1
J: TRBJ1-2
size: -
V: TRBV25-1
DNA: TGTGCCAGCAGTGAGGCCGACAGGGCGTTCTATGGCTACACCTTC
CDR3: CASSEADRAFYGYTF

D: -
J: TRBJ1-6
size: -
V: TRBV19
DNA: TGTGCCAGTAGTATCCAGGGTGGTAATTCACCCCTCCACTTT
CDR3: CASSIQGGNSPLHF

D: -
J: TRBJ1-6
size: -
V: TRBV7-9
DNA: TGTGCCAGCAGCTCCCCCCGGAATTCACCCCTCCACTTT
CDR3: CASSSPRNSPLHF

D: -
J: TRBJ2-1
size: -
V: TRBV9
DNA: TGTGCCAGCAGCGTAGAGTGGACAAGCTACAATGAGCAGTTCTTC
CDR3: CASSVEWTSYNEQFF

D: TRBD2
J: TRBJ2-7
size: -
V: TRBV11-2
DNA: TGTGCCAGCAGCTCGTTATTTAGCGGGAGGGCCCCCGAGCAGTACTTC
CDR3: CASSSLFSGRAPEQYF

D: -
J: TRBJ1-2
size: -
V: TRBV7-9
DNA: TGTGCCAGCAGCTTAGGCGATGGCTACACCTTC
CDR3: CASSLGDGYTF

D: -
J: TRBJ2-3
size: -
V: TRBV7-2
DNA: TGTGCCAGCAGCTTGAGTCGGGGTCCCCGACTCGGGTATTTT
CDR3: CASSLSRGPRLGYF

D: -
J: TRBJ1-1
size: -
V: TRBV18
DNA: TGTGCCAGCTCACCGGGGGCTCAAACCACTGAAGCTTTCTTT
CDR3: CASSPGAQTTEAFF

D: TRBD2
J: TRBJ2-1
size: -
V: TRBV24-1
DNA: TGTGCCACCCAGCGGGATGGTTCCTACAATGAGCAGTTCTTC
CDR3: CATQRDGSYNEQFF

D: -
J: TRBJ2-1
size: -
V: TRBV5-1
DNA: TGCGCCAGCAGCCAGATGGCAGGGGCCTCCTTCTACAATGAGCAGTTCTTC
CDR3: CASSQMAGASFYNEQFF

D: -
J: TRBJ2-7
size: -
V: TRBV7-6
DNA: TGTGCCAGCAGCTTAGACGAGGGTTTCACCTACGAGCAGTACTTC
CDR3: CASSLDEGFTYEQYF

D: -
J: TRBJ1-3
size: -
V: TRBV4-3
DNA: TGCGCCAGCAGCCAAGGGGAAGCGGCCGGAAACACCATATATTTT
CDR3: CASSQGEAAGNTIYF

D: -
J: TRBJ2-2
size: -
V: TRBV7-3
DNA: TGTGCCAGCAGGATTGGGGGCTCGACTAAGACCGGGGAGCTGTTTTTT
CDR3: CASRIGGSTKTGELFF

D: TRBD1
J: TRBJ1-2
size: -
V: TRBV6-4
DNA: TGTGCCACCCGACAGGGGACGGTCTATGGCTACACCTTC
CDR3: CATRQGTVYGYTF

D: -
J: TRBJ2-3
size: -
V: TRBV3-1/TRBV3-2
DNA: TGTGCCAGCAGCCAAGTCTCAGGCACAGATACGCAGTATTTT
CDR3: CASSQVSGTDTQYF

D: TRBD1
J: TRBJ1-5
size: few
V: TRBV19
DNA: TGTGCCAGTAGTAAAGGGACAGGTGACAATCAGCCCCAGCATTTT
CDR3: CASSKGTGDNQPQHF

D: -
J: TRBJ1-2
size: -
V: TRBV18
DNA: TGTGCCAGCTCAACCAACAGGTTAGCTAACTATGGCTACACCTTC
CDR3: CASSTNRLANYGYTF

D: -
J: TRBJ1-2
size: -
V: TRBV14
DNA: TGTGCCAGCAGCCCAGGGTTTATCGAGCCAGCATATGGCTACACCTTC
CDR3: CASSPGFIEPAYGYTF

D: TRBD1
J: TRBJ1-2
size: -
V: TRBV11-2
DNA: TGTGCCAGCAGCTTAGCCGGGACAGGGCGCCACTATGGCTACACCTTC
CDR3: CASSLAGTGRHYGYTF

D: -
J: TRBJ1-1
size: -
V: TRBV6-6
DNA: TGTGCCAGCAGACAGCTCCAAAACACTGAAGCTTTCTTT
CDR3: CASRQLQNTEAFF

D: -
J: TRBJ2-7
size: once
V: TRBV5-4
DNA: TGTGCCAGCAGCCCCGGTGGGGTAGTAGCGCCCTACGAGCAGTACTTC
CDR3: CASSPGGVVAPYEQYF

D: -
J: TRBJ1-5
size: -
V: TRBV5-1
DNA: TGCGCCAGCAGCTTGTGGGGGGATAGCGGTCAGCCCCAGCATTTT
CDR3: CASSLWGDSGQPQHF

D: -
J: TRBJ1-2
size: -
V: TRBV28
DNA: TGTGCCAGCAGTTTGCCGGGGTGGGAACAGGGCTATGGCTACACCTTC
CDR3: CASSLPGWEQGYGYTF

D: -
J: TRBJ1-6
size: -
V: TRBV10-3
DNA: TGTGCCATCAGTGAGTCCCCCACTACAGGAAATTCACCCCTCCACTTT
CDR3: CAISESPTTGNSPLHF

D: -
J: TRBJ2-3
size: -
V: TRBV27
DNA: TGTGCCAGCAGTTTCCGGTATCCCGCCACGCAGTATTTT
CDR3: CASSFRYPATQYF

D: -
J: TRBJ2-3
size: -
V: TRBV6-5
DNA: TGTGCCAGCAGTTATCGAGATACGCAGTATTTT
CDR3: CASSYRDTQYF

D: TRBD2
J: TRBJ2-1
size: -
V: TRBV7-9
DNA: TGTGCCAGCAGCAGGGGACTAGCGGGGCCGGGGCAGTTCTTC
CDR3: CASSRGLAGPGQFF

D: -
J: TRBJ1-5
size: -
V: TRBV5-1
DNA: TGCGCCAGCAGCCCCGGGACTGATCAGCCCCAGCATTTT
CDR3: CASSPGTDQPQHF

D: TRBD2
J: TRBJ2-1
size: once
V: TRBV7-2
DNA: TGTGCCAGCAGCTTAGTTAGCGGGAGTATCTACAATGAGCAGTTCTTC
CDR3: CASSLVSGSIYNEQFF

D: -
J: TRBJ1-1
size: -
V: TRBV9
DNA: TGTGCCAGCAGCCCCCCGGGAACATTGAACACTGAAGCTTTCTTT
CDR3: CASSPPGTLNTEAFF

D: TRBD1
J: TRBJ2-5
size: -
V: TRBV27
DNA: TGTGCCAGCAGAAAGACAGGGGGCCATGAGACCCAGTACTTC
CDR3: CASRKTGGHETQYF

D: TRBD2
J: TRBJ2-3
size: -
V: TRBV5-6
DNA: TGTGCCAGCAGCCTCCCACTAGCGGCCACCACAGATACGCAGTATTTT
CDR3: CASSLPLAATTDTQYF

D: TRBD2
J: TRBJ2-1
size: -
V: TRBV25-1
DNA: TGTGCCAGCCACCGGGACTACCTCGATGAGCAGTTCTTC
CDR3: CASHRDYLDEQFF

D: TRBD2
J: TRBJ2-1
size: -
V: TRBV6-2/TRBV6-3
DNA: TGTGCCAGCAGCCGACTAGCGGGGGTCAGCAATGAGCAGTTCTTC
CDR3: CASSRLAGVSNEQFF

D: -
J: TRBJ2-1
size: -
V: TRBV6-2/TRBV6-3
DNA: TGTGCCAGCAGTCCCCCTACTCGATGGGCTAGCGAGACAAACAATGAGCAGTTCTTC
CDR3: CASSPPTRWASETNNEQFF